Presented here are 24 T cell receptor beta chains from one specimen sequenced in a study of blood T cell repertoires in COVID-19 (TCRdb year 2020). Receptor libraries were prepared by the immunoSEQ multiplex PCR assay. Sourced from immuneACCESS, this table was stored by TCRdb with only in-frame sequences that have V and J called. A share of the clones is absent; for the studies checked, an unresolved V gene accounts for under half, and the remainder has no known explanation. This sample holds about 240,000 clones; about 89% were observed only once. Together, the top ten hold about 4% of the sample. Specimen: PBMCs or T cells enriched from blood (not recorded which). These receptors were taken from a woman aged 25-40 years who had recovered from COVID-19.

The chain carries TRBV12-3 or TRBV12-4 and TRBJ2-1; 10 nucleotides align to TRBD1. The CDR3 has 13 residues. Losses at the gene ends were 8 bases for V and 8 bases for J; bases not matched to a gene: 6. The CDR3 is CASLTGTGDEQFF. The CDR3, as DNA: TGTGCCAGCCTCACCGGGACAGGGGATGAGCAGTTCTTC.

This chain connects TRBV6-5 to TRBJ1-3; 10 nucleotides agree with TRBD1. V lost 7 bases and J lost 7; bases outside the gene matches: 7. This CDR3 has 14 residues. Germline CDR1 and CDR2: MNHEY and SVGAGI. The CDR3 here is CASIGTGVRNTIYF. The DNA for the CDR3 is TGTGCCAGCATCGGGACAGGGGTTCGGAACACCATATATTTT.

Here the CDR3 reads CASSPFNLNTEAFF. The CDR3 DNA follows: TGTGCCAGCAGTCCCTTCAACTTGAACACTGAAGCTTTCTTT. The chain couples TRBV6-2 or TRBV6-3 to TRBJ1-1; D is uncertain. This CDR3 comprises 14 residues. V was cut by 5 bases and J by 0 bases, with 10 bases left in between. The germline V gene encodes CDR1 MNHEY and CDR2 SVGEGT.

A single count supports this clone. The chain uses TRBV19 and TRBJ2-7, with TRBD1 identical over 9 bases. Trimming at V came to 3 bases and at J to 7 bases, leaving 7 bases not matched to a gene. This CDR3 is built from 14 residues. Germline V gene lookup returns CDR1 LNHDA and CDR2 SQIVND (reference sequence). The CDR3 DNA reads TGTGCCAGTAGTATCGGGACAGGGTTCGGAGAGCAGTACTTC. It specifies CASSIGTGFGEQYF.

V is TRBV5-4 and J is TRBJ1-1; 7 nucleotides align to TRBD1. The length of the CDR3 is 15 residues. Trimming at V came to 4 bases and at J to 0 bases, leaving 6 bases not matched to a gene. Germline CDR1 SGHNT, CDR2 YYREEE (reference sequence). Here the CDR3 DNA reads TGTGCCAGCAGCGGGGACAGAGCTATGAACACTGAAGCTTTCTTT. It translates to CASSGDRAMNTEAFF. Variable domain in full (rest from reference TRBV5-4 and TRBJ1-1): ETGVTQSPTHLIKTRGQQVTLRCSSQSGHNTVSWYQQALGQGPQFIFQYYREEENGRGNFPPRFSGLQFPNYSSELNVNALELDDSALYLCASSGDRAMNTEAFFGQGTRLTVV.

The chain combines TRBV28 with TRBJ1-2; 11 bases fit TRBD1. This CDR3 contains 18 residues. Germline-derived CDR1 and CDR2 are MDHEN and SYDVKM. Trimming took 3 bases from V and 5 from J; bases not matched to a gene: 14. The CDR3 reads CASSLSGTGGTSIYGYTF. CDR3 nucleotides: TGTGCCAGCAGTTTGTCCGGGACAGGGGGAACTTCTATTTATGGCTACACCTTC.

The chain uses TRBV3-1 (or the pseudogene TRBV3-2) and TRBJ2-5, with TRBD2 matching over 7 bases. Unmatched junction bases numbered 5, after V lost 5 bases and J lost 2 bases. From germline, CDR1 is LGHDT and CDR2 YNNKEL (reference sequence). CDR3 size: 14 residues. DNA for the CDR3: TGTGCCAGCAGCATAGGGACTATTCAAGAGACCCAGTACTTC. As protein: CASSIGTIQETQYF.

This sequence joins TRBV7-3 and TRBJ2-5; a possible D gene is TRBD1 (7 bases). V shed 4 bases and J shed 3 bases, with 9 bases lying between them. The CDR3 loop spans 13 amino acids. Germline V gene sequence: CDR1 SGHTA, CDR2 FQGTGA. The CDR3 DNA is TGTGCCAGCAGCTCCAGGGGGGAAGAGACCCAGTACTTC. Protein sequence: CASSSRGEETQYF.

The rearrangement uses TRBV7-9 and TRBJ1-2, with 7 nucleotides matching TRBD1. With V trimmed by 3 bases and J by 7 bases, 11 bases remained unmatched. This CDR3 spans 15 amino acids. Germline V CDR1 and CDR2: SEHNR, FQNEAQ (reference sequence). CDR3 sequence: CASSFRMTGYSGYTF. The CDR3 DNA is TGTGCCAGCAGCTTCCGGATGACAGGGTACTCTGGCTACACCTTC.

The chain uses TRBV28 and TRBJ1-4; D unresolved. This CDR3 is built from 13 residues. The germline gives CDR1 MDHEN, CDR2 SYDVKM. V lost 3 bases and J 8 bases, leaving 10 bases between the germline ends. The CDR3 reads CASSLRGGEKLFF. In nucleotides, the CDR3 is TGTGCCAGCAGTTTGCGCGGAGGGGAAAAACTGTTTTTT.

The chain recombines TRBV9 with TRBJ2-5; 9 bases align to TRBD1. Losses at the gene ends were 3 bases for V and 5 bases for J; bases not matched to a gene: 5. The CDR3 length is 14 residues. The germline gives CDR1 SGDLS, CDR2 YYNGEE. CDR3 loop: CASSATGGRETQYF. The CDR3 bases are TGTGCCAGCAGCGCAACAGGGGGCAGGGAGACCCAGTACTTC.

The genes are TRBV4-1 and TRBJ1-1; D call uncertain. The CDR3 runs 14 residues. V was clipped by 0 bases and J by 10 bases, with 15 bases between them. Germline CDR1 MGHRA, CDR2 YSYEKL. In DNA form, the CDR3 reads TGCGCCAGCAGCCAAGATGGTGTGGGGAGAGGAGCTTTCTTT. This translates into CASSQDGVGRGAFF.

Details on this clone: Other nucleotide sequences from this sample produce the same CDR3. This chain links TRBV12-3 or TRBV12-4 with TRBJ1-2; 7 nucleotides align to TRBD1. The length of the CDR3 is 13 residues. V dropped 3 bases and J dropped 4; count of bases not matched to a gene: 2. The CDR3 protein is CASSLGQSYGYTF. CDR3 bases: TGTGCCAGCAGTTTGGGACAGAGCTATGGCTACACCTTC.

The gene calls are TRBV6-4 and TRBJ1-4; D remains ambiguous. There are 13 residues in the CDR3. V lost 6 bases, J lost 7 bases, and 12 bases lay in between. Germline V lookup: CDR1 MRHNA, CDR2 SNTAGT. The CDR3, as DNA: TGTGCCAGCAGCGAGGGTTTCGGTGAAAAACTGTTTTTT. It codes for CASSEGFGEKLFF.

This chain connects TRBV18 to TRBJ2-2; D may be TRBD2 (6 bases). V lost 4 bases and J 5 bases, leaving 11 bases between the germline ends. The CDR3 loop spans 14 amino acids. Germline CDR1 reads KGHSH; CDR2 reads LQKENI. The CDR3 loop reads CASSQDGGTGELFF. CDR3 coding DNA: TGTGCCAGCTCACAGGACGGAGGGACCGGGGAGCTGTTTTTT.

The chain joins TRBV28 to TRBJ1-1; TRBD1 matches at 9 bases. This CDR3 contains 15 residues. Trimming at V came to 6 bases and at J to 4 bases, leaving 9 bases not matched to a gene. Germline CDR1 and CDR2: MDHEN and SYDVKM. This CDR3 reads CASRPNRGRGTEAFF. The CDR3 coding sequence is TGTGCCAGCAGACCTAACAGGGGGCGCGGCACTGAAGCTTTCTTT.

The V and J genes are TRBV6-5 and TRBJ2-1, with D perhaps TRBD1 (6 bases). This CDR3 spans 15 amino acids. Trimming took 6 bases from V and 2 from J, leaving 14 bases between them. Germline assignment: CDR1 MNHEY and CDR2 SVGAGI. In nucleotides, the CDR3 is TGTGCCAGCAGAATACAGGGTCGACCCTACAATGAGCAGTTCTTC. Translating gives CASRIQGRPYNEQFF.

This chain connects TRBV2 to TRBJ2-7; 14 bases are shared with TRBD2. V was clipped by 6 bases and J by 2 bases; unmatched bases: 6. The CDR3 sequence is 16 residues long. Germline CDR1 is SNHLY and CDR2 is FYNNEI. The CDR3 bases are TGTGCCAGCAGGCTGGGACTAGCGGGAGTAACCTACGAGCAGTACTTC. Protein product: CASRLGLAGVTYEQYF.

The chain combines TRBV15 with TRBJ2-2; 7 bases fit TRBD2. The junction had 6 bases not matched to a gene; V was cut back by 1 base and J by 7 bases. CDR3 length: 15 amino acids. Germline CDR1 reads LNHNV; CDR2 reads YYDKDF (reference sequence). The CDR3 protein is CATSRGGSTDGELFF. CDR3 in DNA: TGTGCCACCAGCAGAGGCGGGAGTACGGACGGGGAGCTGTTTTTT.

This rearrangement joins TRBV6-6 to TRBJ1-2, with 7 bases that match TRBD1. CDR1 and CDR2 from the germline V gene are MNHNY and SVGAGI (reference sequence). Trimming removed 5 bases from V and 1 base from J; junction bases left unmatched: 13. The CDR3 is 17 amino acids. The CDR3 is CASSRQGHTTNNYGYTF. For the CDR3, the DNA is TGTGCCAGCAGTCGACAGGGCCATACCACCAATAACTATGGCTACACCTTC.

The chain has TRBV2 and TRBJ2-1, with D maybe TRBD1 (6 bases). Trimming stripped 8 bases from V and 7 bases from J, with 15 bases between. The CDR3 contains 13 residues. CDR1 is SNHLY and CDR2 is FYNNEI in the germline V gene. In DNA, the CDR3 is TGTGCCAGCGACAGGCGGGTGATGAATGAGCAGTTCTTC. Translating gives CASDRRVMNEQFF.

In its sample, this clone was seen once. This chain uses TRBV11-2 with TRBJ2-3; TRBD2 is a possible D gene (6 bases). Germline CDR1 reads SGHAT; CDR2 reads FQNNGV. V lost 0 bases and J lost 5, with 15 bases in between. The CDR3 sequence is 16 residues long. The CDR3 is CASSLESGLPLDTQYF. As DNA, the CDR3 is TGTGCCAGCAGCTTAGAATCGGGACTCCCGTTAGATACGCAGTATTTT.

This rearrangement joins TRBV4-1 to TRBJ2-1; D might be TRBD1 (5 bases). V lost 4 bases, J lost 6 bases, and 19 bases lay in between. This CDR3 region has 16 residues. The germline V gene has CDR1 MGHRA and CDR2 YSYEKL. CDR3 sequence (DNA): TGCGCCAGCAGCCCCACAGGTGGAGTAGCAGGCAATGAGCAGTTCTTC. Translating it yields CASSPTGGVAGNEQFF.

The chain couples TRBV15 to TRBJ1-3; D gene uncertain. The CDR3 sequence is 14 residues long. Germline CDR1 and CDR2: LNHNV and YYDKDF (reference sequence). V was shortened by 3 bases and J by 0 bases, with 6 bases between the two germline ends. CDR3: CATSSQSSGNTIYF. For the CDR3, the DNA is TGTGCCACCAGCAGTCAGTCCTCTGGAAACACCATATATTTT.